A selection of T cell receptor beta chains follows, all from one sample in a study of control samples from healthy donors and cancer patients. Measured with immunoSEQ multiplex PCR; TCRdb has only the in-frame clones, and not every one. The sample records about 160,000 clones, approximately 96% being singletons. Sequencing used blood. The receptors were gathered from a woman aged 40 to 49 in good health. The CDR3 runs from the conserved cysteine through the conserved F or W. Each record gives: D gene, V gene, J gene, clone size, CDR3 DNA, CDR3 protein. D genes are given only for firm matches. A clone size is listed for some rows: how often the clone was seen (once, few, many), or a class if it is expanded.

>TRBD1|TRBV7-9|TRBJ2-1|NA
TGTGCCAGCAGCCCTCTCTGGCAGGGGGCTTCCTACAATGAGCAGTTCTTC
CASSPLWQGASYNEQFF
>NA|TRBV5-1|TRBJ2-2|NA
TGCGCCAGCAGCTTGAGTGGGAATGGACGGCTGTTTTTT
CASSLSGNGRLFF
>TRBD1|TRBV9|TRBJ1-2|NA
TGTGCCAGCAGCGTAGGGGCGACAGGGGGAGGCTATGGCTACACCTTC
CASSVGATGGGYGYTF
>NA|TRBV19|TRBJ1-1|NA
TGTGCCAGTAGTGCCCAAAGACTGAACACTGAAGCTTTCTTT
CASSAQRLNTEAFF
>NA|TRBV5-1|TRBJ2-5|once
TGCGCCAGCAGCTCAGACGGGACCGCGCAAAGGACCCAGTACTTC
CASSSDGTAQRTQYF
>NA|TRBV20-1|TRBJ2-1|NA
TGCAGTGCTAGTTACAGCGAGCACCGCAATGAGCAGTTCTTC
CSASYSEHRNEQFF
>NA|TRBV7-2|TRBJ1-4|NA
TGTGCCAGCAGCTTATCGGGATCTAATGAAAAACTGTTTTTT
CASSLSGSNEKLFF
>TRBD2|TRBV7-8|TRBJ2-1|NA
TGTGCCAGCAGCTTAGAAAGCGGGGCTTACAATGAGCAGTTCTTC
CASSLESGAYNEQFF
>NA|TRBV6-6|TRBJ2-5|once
TGTGCCAGCGCCAGGACCCCAGGGGGGCAAGAGACCCAGTACTTC
CASARTPGGQETQYF
>NA|TRBV6-5|TRBJ1-6|NA
TGTGCCAGCAAAGGGGACCATGGGAATTCACCCCTCCACTTT
CASKGDHGNSPLHF
>TRBD1|TRBV19|TRBJ1-4|NA
TGTGCCAGTAAGGACAGGACTAATGAAAAACTGTTTTTT
CASKDRTNEKLFF
>NA|TRBV6-5|TRBJ1-5|NA
TGTGCCAGCAGTTACTATGGGAGAGGAGACTCTCAGCCCCAGCATTTT
CASSYYGRGDSQPQHF